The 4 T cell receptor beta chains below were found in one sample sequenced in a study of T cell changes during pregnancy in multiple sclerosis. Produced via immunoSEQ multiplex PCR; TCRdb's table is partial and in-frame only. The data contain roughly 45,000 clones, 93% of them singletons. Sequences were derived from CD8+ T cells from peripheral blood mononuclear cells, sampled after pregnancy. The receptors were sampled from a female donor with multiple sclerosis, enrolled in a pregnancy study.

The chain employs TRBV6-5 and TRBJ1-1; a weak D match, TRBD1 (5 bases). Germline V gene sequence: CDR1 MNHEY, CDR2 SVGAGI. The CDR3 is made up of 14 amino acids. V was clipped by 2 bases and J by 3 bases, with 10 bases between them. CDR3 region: CASSYLSGDTEAFF. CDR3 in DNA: TGTGCCAGCAGTTACCTGTCGGGGGACACTGAAGCTTTCTTT.

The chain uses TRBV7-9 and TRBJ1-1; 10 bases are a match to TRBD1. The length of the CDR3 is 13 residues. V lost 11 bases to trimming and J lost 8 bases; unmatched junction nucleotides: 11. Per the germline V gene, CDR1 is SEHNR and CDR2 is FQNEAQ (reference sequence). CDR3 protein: CACRSGTGEEAFF. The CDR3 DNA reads TGTGCCTGCCGCTCCGGGACAGGGGAGGAAGCTTTCTTT.

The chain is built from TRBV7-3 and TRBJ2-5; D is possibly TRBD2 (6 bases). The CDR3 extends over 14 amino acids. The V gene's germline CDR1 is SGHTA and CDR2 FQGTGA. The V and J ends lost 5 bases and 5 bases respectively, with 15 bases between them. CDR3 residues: CASSPSVGDETQYF. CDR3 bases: TGTGCCAGCAGCCCTAGCGTTGGGGACGAGACCCAGTACTTC.

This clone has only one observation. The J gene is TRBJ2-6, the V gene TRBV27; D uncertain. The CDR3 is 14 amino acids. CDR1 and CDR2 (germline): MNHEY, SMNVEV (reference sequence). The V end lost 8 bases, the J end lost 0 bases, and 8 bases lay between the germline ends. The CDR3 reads CASSRISGANVLTF. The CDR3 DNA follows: TGTGCCAGCTCCAGGATCTCTGGGGCCAACGTCCTGACTTTC. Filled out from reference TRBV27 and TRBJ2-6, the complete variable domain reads EAQVTQNPRYLITVTGKKLTVTCSQNMNHEYMSWYRQDPGLGLRQIYYSMNVEVTDKGDVPEGYKVSRKEKRNFPLILESPSPNQTSLYFCASSRISGANVLTFGAGSRLTVL.